These 25 T cell receptor beta chains came from one sample sequenced in a study of T cells in Graves' hyperthyroidism and ophthalmopathy (dated by TCRdb to about 2019). Receptor amplification or capture employed multiplex PCR. Sequenced using an Illumina HiSeq 2000. TCR beta CDR3 regions were amplified from RNA transcripts. For the first round of RT-PCR on the TCR CDR3, the HTBI primer set was used together with the Qiagen OneStep RT-PCR kit. In TCRdb, the public reads were trimmed at Q25 with fastp and aligned with MiXCR, with productive beta chains retained. Every distinct CDR3 protein forms one entry, paired with its most common genes and DNA. This sample is represented by more than 75,000 distinct CDR3 sequences; roughly 56% of them were singletons. The top ten clonotypes cover roughly 27% of the sample. The specimen sequenced was blood. The source of these receptors is a woman aged 35 to 49 with Graves' hyperthyroidism.

The chain couples TRBV7-3 to TRBJ2-2; 13 bases align to TRBD2. V trimming: 5 bases; J trimming: 7 bases; junction bases outside the gene matches: 22. This CDR3 region has 21 residues. The germline V gene encodes CDR1 SGHTA and CDR2 FQGTGA. CDR3 amino acids: CASSLYPGLAGKRAGHGELFF. The DNA for the CDR3 is TGTGCCAGCAGCCTATACCCGGGACTAGCGGGAAAACGTGCGGGTCACGGGGAGCTGTTTTTT.

This clonotype was seen at least ten times. The CDR3 reads CASSQMGDSYGYTF. The CDR3 DNA reads as TGTGCCAGCAGCCAGATGGGGGACAGCTATGGCTACACCTTC. V and J are TRBV4-2 and TRBJ1-2, with 7 bases identical to TRBD1. The CDR3 is made up of 14 amino acids. The germline gives CDR1 LGHNA, CDR2 YNFKEQ. With 3 bases clipped from V and 4 bases from J, the junction kept 5 bases outside the gene matches.

In regard to this clonotype: This clone may be a read error of a much larger clone one base away. The gene calls are TRBV4-2 and TRBJ1-1, with 11 bases lining up with TRBD1. Looked up from germline, CDR1 is LGHNA and CDR2 is YNFKEQ. This CDR3 is built from 16 residues. Here the CDR3 reads CVSSHGDRGLNTEAFF. The CDR3 DNA reads TGTGTCAGCAGCCACGGGGACAGGGGGTTGAACACTGAAGCTTTCTTT.

This chain connects TRBV12-3 or TRBV12-4 to TRBJ2-5; possible D gene TRBD1, 5 bases. This CDR3 has 16 amino acids. The germline V and J ends were trimmed by 8 bases and 9 bases, with 28 bases remaining between them. CDR3 DNA: TGTGCCAGCCAACTAAATCCCCAGGGATTTGGCGAGGCCCAGTACTTC. The encoded protein is CASQLNPQGFGEAQYF.

This clonotype was picked up many times. In DNA, the CDR3 is TGCGCCAGCAGCCCCGGGATCGGGGCCCTTGCTGAAGCTTTCTTT. Amino acid sequence: CASSPGIGALAEAFF. The V and J genes are TRBV5-1 and TRBJ1-1, with D tentatively TRBD1 (5 bases). Germline V gene lookup returns CDR1 SGHRS and CDR2 YFSETQ. The CDR3 runs to 15 residues. V shed 4 bases and J shed 6 bases, with 19 bases lying between them.

This chain links TRBV5-1 with TRBJ2-5; D possibly corresponds to TRBD2 (5 bases). Germline V lookup: CDR1 SGHRS, CDR2 YFSETQ. The ends were cut back, 1 base at V and 5 bases at J, with 30 bases in the middle. This CDR3 comprises 20 residues. The CDR3 DNA follows: TGCGCCAGCAGCTTGAGGCTAGCACGATCGGACGGGGATAGGAGGGAGACCCAGTACTTC. Its protein is CASSLRLARSDGDRRETQYF. The full variable domain, rest sourced from reference TRBV5-1 and TRBJ2-5, is KAGVTQTPRYLIKTRGQQVTLSCSPISGHRSVSWYQQTPGQGLQFLFEYFSETQRNKGNFPGRFSGRQFSNSRSEMNVSTLELGDSALYLCASSLRLARSDGDRRETQYFGPGTRLLVL.

This clonotype has just a few counts. CDR3 region: CAWSTRGYDGYTF. The DNA of the CDR3 is TGTGCCTGGAGTACGCGGGGGTACGATGGCTACACCTTC. The chain uses TRBV30 and TRBJ1-2, with D tentatively TRBD1 (5 bases). The V end lost 2 bases, the J end lost 6 bases, and 13 bases lay between the germline ends. The CDR3 covers 13 residues. Germline V gives CDR1 GTSNPN, CDR2 SVGIG (reference sequence).

This sequence joins TRBV4-1 and TRBJ2-5; D is perhaps TRBD2 (6 bases). This CDR3 contains 16 residues. Trimming pared 0 bases from V and 2 bases from J, leaving 13 bases between. Germline values: CDR1 MGHRA, CDR2 YSYEKL. CDR3 nucleotide sequence: TGCGCCAGCAGCCAAGAAGTCGGCGGGGTTCAAGAGACCCAGTACTTC. Protein sequence: CASSQEVGGVQETQYF.

Of note for this clonotype: Mismatch with germline at one junction end may stem from a read error. This chain uses TRBV24-1 with TRBJ2-2; D may be TRBD2 (5 bases). The CDR3 totals 11 residues. The germline CDR1 and CDR2 sequences are KGHDR and SFDVKD. The CDR3 DNA sequence: TGTGCCACCAGTGACCCTCGGGGAGCTGTTTTT. Its translation is CATSDPRGAVF.

The genes are TRBV20-1 and TRBJ2-5, with 7 nucleotides matching TRBD2. Looked up from germline, CDR1 is DFQATT and CDR2 is SNEGSKA (reference sequence). Losses at the gene ends were 3 bases for V and 5 bases for J; bases not matched to a gene: 9. The length of the CDR3 is 14 residues. The CDR3 protein is CSASRGRERETQYF. The DNA of the CDR3 is TGCAGTGCTAGTCGTGGGCGGGAGCGGGAGACCCAGTACTTC.

The rearrangement links TRBV7-2 to TRBJ1-3, with no clear D. The CDR3 loop spans 13 amino acids. With 5 bases removed from V and 1 base from J, the gap between germline ends came to 6 bases. Germline V CDR1 and CDR2: SGHTA, FQGNSA. CDR3 sequence reads: CASSPWSGNTIYF. As DNA, the CDR3 is TGTGCCAGCAGCCCGTGGTCTGGAAACACCATATATTTT.

Only one count was recorded for this clonotype. The DNA of the CDR3 is TGCAGCGTTACTAGCGGAAAAGAGACCCAGTACTTC. Protein: CSVTSGKETQYF. This chain joins TRBV29-1 and TRBJ2-5; 8 bases line up with TRBD2. Germline loops: CDR1 SQVTM, CDR2 ANQGSEA. V was clipped by 5 bases and J by 3 bases; unmatched bases: 2. The CDR3 totals 12 residues.

This clonotype has ten or more counts. CDR3 sequence: CATSKPNTGELFF. CDR3 sequence (DNA): TGTGCCACCAGTAAGCCAAACACCGGGGAGCTGTTTTTT. This rearrangement joins TRBV15 to TRBJ2-2, with D uncertain. Trimming stripped 6 bases from V and 2 bases from J, with 7 bases between. The germline V gene has CDR1 LNHNV and CDR2 YYDKDF (reference sequence). The CDR3 loop spans 13 amino acids.

This clonotype was observed at least ten times. The chain carries TRBV7-2 and TRBJ2-5; TRBD2 agrees at 8 bases. The germline gives CDR1 SGHTA, CDR2 FQGNSA. The J segment lost 5 bases and the V segment lost 3 bases, leaving 2 bases of the junction unmatched. The CDR3 is made up of 13 amino acids. The CDR3 DNA reads TGTGCCAGCAGCTTCGGGAGGGCTGAGACCCAGTACTTC. Its protein product is CASSFGRAETQYF.

This clonotype occurred many times. CDR3 in DNA: TGTGCCAGCAGCCGGGACAGCTCTTCACCCCTCCACTTT. The encoded protein is CASSRDSSSPLHF. The gene calls are TRBV3-1 and TRBJ1-6, with 7 bases aligning to TRBD1. This CDR3 contains 13 residues. With V trimmed by 4 bases and J by 9 bases, 3 bases remained unmatched. The germline V gene encodes CDR1 LGHDT and CDR2 YNNKEL (reference sequence).

There are a few counts of this clonotype. V gene TRBV7-2 combines with J gene TRBJ2-7; 13 bases map to TRBD2. V shed 6 bases and J 0 bases; nucleotides not matched to a gene: 5. Germline lookup yields CDR1 SGHTA and CDR2 FQGNSA. CDR3 length: 16 amino acids. The CDR3 is CASSTSGRATSYEQYF. In DNA, the CDR3 is TGTGCCAGCAGTACTAGCGGGAGGGCCACCTCCTACGAGCAGTACTTC.

This clonotype was seen many times. The chain has TRBV19 and TRBJ1-1, with a weak D call TRBD1 (6 bases). Trimming removed 0 bases at V and 3 bases at J, with 8 bases between. The CDR3 is made up of 14 amino acids. Germline assignment: CDR1 LNHDA and CDR2 SQIVND (reference sequence). The CDR3 is CASSIEGQYTEAFF. The CDR3 DNA is TGTGCCAGTAGTATAGAAGGACAGTACACTGAAGCTTTCTTT. Supplemented by reference TRBV19 and TRBJ1-1, the full variable domain reads DGGITQSPKYLFRKEGQNVTLSCEQNLNHDAMYWYRQDPGQGLRLIYYSQIVNDFQKGDIAEGYSVSREKKESFPLTVTSAQKNPTAFYLCASSIEGQYTEAFFGQGTRLTVV.

The chain carries TRBV7-2 and TRBJ1-5, with TRBD1 matching over 9 bases. Germline lookup yields CDR1 SGHTA and CDR2 FQGNSA. V gave up 4 bases and J gave up 3 bases; unmatched junction bases: 4. The CDR3 extends over 15 amino acids. CDR3 region: CASSSQGAINQPQHF. CDR3 sequence (DNA): TGTGCCAGCAGCTCACAGGGGGCTATCAATCAGCCCCAGCATTTT.

This clonotype was recorded many times. V is TRBV7-6 and J is TRBJ2-6; D not resolved. The CDR3 sequence is 18 residues long. Germline lookup yields CDR1 SGHVS and CDR2 FNYEAQ. Trimming shortened V by 5 bases and J by 2 bases, and 19 bases separated the two germline ends. CDR3 sequence reads: CASSPGPITSAGANVLTF. CDR3 nucleotide sequence: TGTGCCAGCAGCCCAGGCCCCATTACCTCCGCTGGGGCCAACGTCCTGACTTTC. The variable domain in full, with the rest retrieved from reference TRBV7-6 and TRBJ2-6, is GAGVSQSPRYKVTKRGQDVALRCDPISGHVSLYWYRQALGQGPEFLTYFNYEAQQDKSGLPNDRFSAERPEGSISTLTIQRTEQRDSAMYRCASSPGPITSAGANVLTFGAGSRLTVL.

This clonotype occurred a few times. The rearrangement links TRBV5-6 to TRBJ2-7, with 8 positions matching TRBD1. Germline V gene data show CDR1 as SGHDT and CDR2 as YYEEEE. The CDR3 is 14 residues long. Trimming removed 0 bases from V and 9 bases from J; junction bases left unmatched: 8. CDR3 bases: TGTGCCAGCAGCTTGGGGACAGGGCATAGCGTGCAGTACTTC. As protein: CASSLGTGHSVQYF.

The chain links TRBV6-6 to TRBJ1-1, with D hard to call. Deletions cut 2 bases from V and 5 bases from J, with 12 bases between. Looked up from germline, CDR1 is MNHNY and CDR2 is SVGAGI (reference sequence). This CDR3 has 14 residues. The chain's CDR3 is CASSYRPGWTEAFF. The CDR3, as DNA: TGTGCCAGCAGTTACCGACCGGGATGGACTGAAGCTTTCTTT.

There are many counts of this clonotype. V is TRBV19 and J is TRBJ1-5; 7 bases fit TRBD1. CDR1 and CDR2 (germline): LNHDA, SQIVND (reference sequence). The CDR3 has 15 residues. Unmatched junction bases numbered 8, after V lost 5 bases and J lost 4 bases. In DNA form, the CDR3 reads TGTGCCAGTAGTGGTGGGACAGCCTTTAATCAGCCCCAGCATTTT. This encodes CASSGGTAFNQPQHF.

The table lists this clonotype with a few counts. A much more abundant neighbour one base away suggests this may be a read error. V usage is TRBV7-2 and J usage is TRBJ1-6; unclear D gene. The CDR3 extends over 15 amino acids. The V gene's germline CDR1 is SGHTA and CDR2 FQGNSA. The V and J ends lost 1 base and 9 bases respectively, with 13 bases between them. CDR3 coding DNA: TGTGCCAGCAGCTTAGTTCTGGGAGGAAGTTCACCCCTCCACTTT. It yields the protein CASSLVLGGSSPLHF.

In its sample, this clonotype was seen many times. V gene TRBV9 combines with J gene TRBJ1-1; TRBD1 is a possible D gene (6 bases). The CDR3 sequence is 15 residues long. V lost 3 bases and J 2 bases, leaving 14 bases between the germline ends. CDR1 is SGDLS and CDR2 is YYNGEE in the germline V gene. In DNA, the CDR3 is TGTGCCAGCAGCGGGCGGGGGGCGCGAAACACTGAAGCTTTCTTT. As protein: CASSGRGARNTEAFF.

The chain has TRBV11-1 and TRBJ1-3; 9 bases agree with TRBD1. J lost 7 bases, V lost 3 bases, and 10 bases had no gene match. The CDR3 is 16 amino acids. The V gene's germline CDR1 is SGHAT and CDR2 FQDESV (reference sequence). Here the CDR3 reads CASSLEPSGTGNTIYF. For the CDR3, the DNA is TGTGCCAGCAGCTTGGAGCCTTCCGGGACAGGGAACACCATATATTTT.